This T cell receptor beta chain was observed in a study of T cell responses to AZD1222 COVID-19 vaccine. Profiling relied on immunoSEQ multiplex PCR, and the TCRdb table lists in-frame clones only, not all of them. The sample consists of about 170,000 clones, around 91% of them appearing once. General study findings and limits: Mostly white British, mostly female donors; authors suggested clonal diversity may be underestimated. CD4 TCRs covered the whole spike, strongest at regions 160-218 and 743-854.

Turning to this clone: Its antigen is unidentified.

V lost 4 bases and J lost 2; bases outside the gene matches: 2. This CDR3 has 14 residues. Germline V CDR1 and CDR2: MNHEY, SMNVEV (reference sequence). This material consisted of peripheral blood, taken on day 0 of AZD1222 vaccination. The receptor's source is an adult in good health. This chain links TRBV27 with TRBJ1-2, with 9 bases aligning to TRBD1. This CDR3 reads CASSSGTGNYGYTF. In DNA form, the CDR3 reads TGTGCCAGCAGTTCGGGGACAGGGAACTATGGCTACACCTTC.